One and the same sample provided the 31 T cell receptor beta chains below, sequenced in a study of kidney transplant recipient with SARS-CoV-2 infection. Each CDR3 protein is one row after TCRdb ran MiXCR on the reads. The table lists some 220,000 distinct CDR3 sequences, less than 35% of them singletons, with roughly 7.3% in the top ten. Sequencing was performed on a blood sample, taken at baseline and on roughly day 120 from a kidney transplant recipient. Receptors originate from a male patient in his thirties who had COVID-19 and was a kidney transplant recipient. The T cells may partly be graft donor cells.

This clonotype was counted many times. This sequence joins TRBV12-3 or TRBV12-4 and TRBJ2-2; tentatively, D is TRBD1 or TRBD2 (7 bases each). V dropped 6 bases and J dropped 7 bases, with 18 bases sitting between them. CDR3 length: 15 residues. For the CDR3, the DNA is TGTGCCAGCAGCCCAGGGGGAGGGGAAGGCGGGGAGCTGTTTTTT. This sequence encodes CASSPGGGEGGELFF.

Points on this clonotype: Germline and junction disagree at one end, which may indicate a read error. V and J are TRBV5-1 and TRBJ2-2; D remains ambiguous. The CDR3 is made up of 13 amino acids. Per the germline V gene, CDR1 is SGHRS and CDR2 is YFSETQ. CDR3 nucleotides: TGCGCCGGCAGCTTTGGGGACACCGGGGAGCTGTTTTTT. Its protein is CAGSFGDTGELFF.

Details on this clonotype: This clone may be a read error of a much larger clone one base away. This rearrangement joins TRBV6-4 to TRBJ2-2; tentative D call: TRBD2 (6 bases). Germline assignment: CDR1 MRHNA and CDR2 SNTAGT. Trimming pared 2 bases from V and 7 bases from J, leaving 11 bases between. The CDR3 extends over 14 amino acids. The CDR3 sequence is CASSDTSGSGELFF. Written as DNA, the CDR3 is TGTGCCAGCAGTGACACGTCCGGGAGCGGGGAGCTGTTTTTT.

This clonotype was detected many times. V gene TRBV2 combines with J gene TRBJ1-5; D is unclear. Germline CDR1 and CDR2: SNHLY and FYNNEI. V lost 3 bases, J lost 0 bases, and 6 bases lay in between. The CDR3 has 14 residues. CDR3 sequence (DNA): TGTGCCAGCAGTGATAGCCTTAGCAATCAGCCCCAGCATTTT. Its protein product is CASSDSLSNQPQHF.

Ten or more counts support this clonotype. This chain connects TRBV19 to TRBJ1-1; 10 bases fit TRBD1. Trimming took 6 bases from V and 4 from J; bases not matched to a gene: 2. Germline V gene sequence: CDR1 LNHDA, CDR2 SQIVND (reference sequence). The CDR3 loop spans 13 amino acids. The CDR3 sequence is CASRRDRGTEAFF. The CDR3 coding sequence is TGTGCCAGTAGAAGGGACAGGGGCACTGAAGCTTTCTTT.

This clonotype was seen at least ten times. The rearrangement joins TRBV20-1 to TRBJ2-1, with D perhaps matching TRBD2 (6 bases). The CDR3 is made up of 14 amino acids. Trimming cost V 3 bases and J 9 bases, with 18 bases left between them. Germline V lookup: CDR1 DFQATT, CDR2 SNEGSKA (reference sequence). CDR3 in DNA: TGCAGTGCTAGGGTAGCGGAATCAACAATTGAGCAGTTCTTC. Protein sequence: CSARVAESTIEQFF.

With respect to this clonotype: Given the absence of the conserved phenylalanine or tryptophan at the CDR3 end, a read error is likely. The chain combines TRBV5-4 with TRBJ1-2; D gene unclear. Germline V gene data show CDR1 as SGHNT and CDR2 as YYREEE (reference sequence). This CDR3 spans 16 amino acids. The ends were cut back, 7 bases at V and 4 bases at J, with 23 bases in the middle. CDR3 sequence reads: CASLGSVPGKTYGYTL. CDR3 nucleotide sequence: TGTGCCAGCCTAGGATCCGTACCAGGAAAGACCTATGGCTACACCCTC.

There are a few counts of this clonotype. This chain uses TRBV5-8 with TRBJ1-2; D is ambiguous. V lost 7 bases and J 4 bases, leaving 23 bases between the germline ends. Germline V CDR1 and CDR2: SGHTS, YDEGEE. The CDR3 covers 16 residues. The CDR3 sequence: CASYEYHPRKTYGYTF. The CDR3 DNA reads TGTGCCAGCTATGAATATCATCCACGAAAGACCTATGGCTACACCTTC.

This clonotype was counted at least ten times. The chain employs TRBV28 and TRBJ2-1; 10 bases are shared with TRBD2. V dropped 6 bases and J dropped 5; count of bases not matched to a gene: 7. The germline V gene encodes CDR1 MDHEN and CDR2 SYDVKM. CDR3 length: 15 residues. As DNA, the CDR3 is TGTGCCAGCAGCGTAAGCGGGGGGGGTAACAATGAGCAGTTCTTC. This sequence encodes CASSVSGGGNNEQFF.

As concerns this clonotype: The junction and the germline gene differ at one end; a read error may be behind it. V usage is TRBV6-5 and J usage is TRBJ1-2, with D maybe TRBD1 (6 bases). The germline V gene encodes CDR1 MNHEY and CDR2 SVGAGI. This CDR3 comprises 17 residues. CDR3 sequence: CASSWGGPMRKTYGHTF. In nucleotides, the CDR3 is TGTGCCAGCAGTTGGGGGGGCCCTATGCGAAAGACCTATGGCCACACCTTC.

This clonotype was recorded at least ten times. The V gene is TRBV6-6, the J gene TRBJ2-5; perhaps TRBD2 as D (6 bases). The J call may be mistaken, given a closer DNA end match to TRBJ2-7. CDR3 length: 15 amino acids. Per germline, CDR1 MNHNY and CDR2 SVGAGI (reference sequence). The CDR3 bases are TGTGCCAGCACCAACCGAGGAGGGGATACCTACGAGCAGTACTTC. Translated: CASTNRGGDTYEQYF.

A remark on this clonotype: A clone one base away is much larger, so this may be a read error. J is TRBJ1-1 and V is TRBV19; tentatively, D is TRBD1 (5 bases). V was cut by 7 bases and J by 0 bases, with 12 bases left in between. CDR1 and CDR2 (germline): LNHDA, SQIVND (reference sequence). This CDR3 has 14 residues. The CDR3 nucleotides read TGTGCCAGTAATATCGGGGCACTGAACACTGAAGCTTTCTTT. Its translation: CASNIGALNTEAFF.

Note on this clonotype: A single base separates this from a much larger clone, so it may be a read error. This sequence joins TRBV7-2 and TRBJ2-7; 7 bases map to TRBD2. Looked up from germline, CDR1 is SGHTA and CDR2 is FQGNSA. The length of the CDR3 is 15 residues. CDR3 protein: CASNLRSSGSYEQYF. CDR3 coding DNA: TGTGCCAGCAACTTACGGTCTAGCGGCTCCTACGAGCAGTACTTC.

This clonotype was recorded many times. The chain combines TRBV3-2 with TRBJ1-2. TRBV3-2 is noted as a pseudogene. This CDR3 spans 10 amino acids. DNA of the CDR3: TGTGCCAGCAGCCAAGATGGCTACACCTTC. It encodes CASSQDGYTF.

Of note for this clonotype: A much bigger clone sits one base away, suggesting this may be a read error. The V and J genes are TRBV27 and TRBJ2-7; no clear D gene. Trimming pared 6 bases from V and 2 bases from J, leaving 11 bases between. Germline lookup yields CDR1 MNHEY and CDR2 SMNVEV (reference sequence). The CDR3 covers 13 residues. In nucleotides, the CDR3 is TGTGCCAGCAGGCCTCGTGACACCTACGAGCAGTACTTC. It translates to CASRPRDTYEQYF.

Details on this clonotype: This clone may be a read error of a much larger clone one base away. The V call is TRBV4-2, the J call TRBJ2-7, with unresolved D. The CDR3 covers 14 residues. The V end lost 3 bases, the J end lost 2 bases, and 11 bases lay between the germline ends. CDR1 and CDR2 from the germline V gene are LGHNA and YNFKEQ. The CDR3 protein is CASSHDSGPYEQYF. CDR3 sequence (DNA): TGTGCCAGCAGCCATGATTCCGGTCCCTACGAGCAGTACTTC.

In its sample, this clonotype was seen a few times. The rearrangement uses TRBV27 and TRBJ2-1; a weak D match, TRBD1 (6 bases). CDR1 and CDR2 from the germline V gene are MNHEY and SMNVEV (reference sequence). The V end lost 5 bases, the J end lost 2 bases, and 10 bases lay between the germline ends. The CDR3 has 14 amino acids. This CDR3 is CASSRTEAYNEQFF. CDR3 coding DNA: TGTGCCAGCAGTAGGACAGAAGCCTACAATGAGCAGTTCTTC.

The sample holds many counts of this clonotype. The chain's CDR3 is CASSSGPLNEQFF. The CDR3 region has the DNA TGTGCCAGCAGCTCGGGACCTCTTAATGAGCAGTTCTTC. V is TRBV7-3 and J is TRBJ2-1, with D perhaps being TRBD1 or TRBD2 (5 bases each). The CDR3 is 13 residues long. Trimming pared 4 bases from V and 7 bases from J, leaving 11 bases between. Germline CDR1 reads SGHTA; CDR2 reads FQGTGA.

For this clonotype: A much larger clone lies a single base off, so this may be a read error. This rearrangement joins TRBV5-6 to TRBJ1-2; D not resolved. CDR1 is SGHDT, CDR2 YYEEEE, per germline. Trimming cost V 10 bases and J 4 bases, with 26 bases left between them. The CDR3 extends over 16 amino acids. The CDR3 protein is CAGLLANSRKTYGYTF. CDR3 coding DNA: TGTGCCGGCTTACTGGCCAATAGTCGAAAGACCTATGGCTACACCTTC.

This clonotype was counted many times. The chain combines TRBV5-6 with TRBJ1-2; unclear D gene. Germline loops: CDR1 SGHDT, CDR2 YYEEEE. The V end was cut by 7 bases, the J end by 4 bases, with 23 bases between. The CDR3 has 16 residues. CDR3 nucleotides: TGTGCCAGCCCAGCACACAATAGTCGAAAGACCTATGGCTACACCTTC. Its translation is CASPAHNSRKTYGYTF.

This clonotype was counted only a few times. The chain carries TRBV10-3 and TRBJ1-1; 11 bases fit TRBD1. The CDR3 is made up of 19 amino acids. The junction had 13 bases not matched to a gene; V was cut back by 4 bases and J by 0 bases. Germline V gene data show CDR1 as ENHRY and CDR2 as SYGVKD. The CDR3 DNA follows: TGTGCCATCAGTGTGAGGACAGGGGGCGAGTTGTCGATGAACACTGAAGCTTTCTTT. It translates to CAISVRTGGELSMNTEAFF.

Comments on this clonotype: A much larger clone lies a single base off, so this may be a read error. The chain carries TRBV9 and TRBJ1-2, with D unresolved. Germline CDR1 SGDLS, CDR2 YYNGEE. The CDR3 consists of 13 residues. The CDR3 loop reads CAGSVGGTYGYTF. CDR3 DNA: TGTGCCGGCAGCGTAGGAGGTACTTATGGCTACACCTTC.

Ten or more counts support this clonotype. For the CDR3, the DNA is TGTGCCAGCGACCAGGGAGGGGCTAACAATCAGCCCCAGCATTTT. Translating it yields CASDQGGANNQPQHF. The chain carries TRBV19 and TRBJ1-5; perhaps TRBD1 as D (5 bases). Looked up from germline, CDR1 is LNHDA and CDR2 is SQIVND (reference sequence). V lost 9 bases and J lost 3, with 18 bases in between. The CDR3 is made up of 15 amino acids.

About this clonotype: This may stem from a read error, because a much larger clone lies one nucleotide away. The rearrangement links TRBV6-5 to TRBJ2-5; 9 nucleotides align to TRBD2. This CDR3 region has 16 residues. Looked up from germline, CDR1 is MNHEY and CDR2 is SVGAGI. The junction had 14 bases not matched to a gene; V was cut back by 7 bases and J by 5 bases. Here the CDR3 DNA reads TGTGCCAGCACCAAGCCTGGCGGGGGGGCCGGGGAGACCCAGTACTTC. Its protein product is CASTKPGGGAGETQYF.

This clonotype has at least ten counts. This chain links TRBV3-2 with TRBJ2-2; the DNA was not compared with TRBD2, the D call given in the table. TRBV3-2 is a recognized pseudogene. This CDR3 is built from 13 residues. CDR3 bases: TGTGCCAGCAGCCCCCAGGGCCCCGGGGAGCTGTTTTTT. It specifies CASSPQGPGELFF.

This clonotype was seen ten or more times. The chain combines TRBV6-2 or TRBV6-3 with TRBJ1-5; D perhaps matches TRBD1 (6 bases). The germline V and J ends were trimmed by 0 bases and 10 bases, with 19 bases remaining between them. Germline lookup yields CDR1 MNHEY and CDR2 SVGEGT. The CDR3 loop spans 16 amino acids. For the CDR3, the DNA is TGTGCCAGCAGTTACTCGGGACAAGGGTGGCCCAGCCCCCAGCATTTT. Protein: CASSYSGQGWPSPQHF.

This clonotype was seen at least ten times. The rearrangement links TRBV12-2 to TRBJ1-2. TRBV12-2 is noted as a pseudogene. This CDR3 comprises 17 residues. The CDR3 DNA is TGTGCAAGTCGCAGAATTAAGACTCCACGAAAGACCTATGGCTACACCTTC. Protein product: CASRRIKTPRKTYGYTF.

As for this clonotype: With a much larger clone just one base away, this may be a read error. The CDR3 coding sequence is TGCGCCATCAGTGGGGCGGCCACTTCTAGAAAGACCTATGGCTACACCTTC. Amino acid sequence: CAISGAATSRKTYGYTF. The chain has TRBV10-2 and TRBJ1-2, with D maybe TRBD1 (5 bases). From germline, CDR1 is WSHSY and CDR2 SAAADI. The CDR3 runs 17 residues.

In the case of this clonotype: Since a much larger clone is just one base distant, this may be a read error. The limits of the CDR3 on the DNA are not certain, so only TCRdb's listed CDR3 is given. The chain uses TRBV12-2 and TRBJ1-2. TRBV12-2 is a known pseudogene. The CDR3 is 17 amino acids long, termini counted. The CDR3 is CASRVYWTPRKTYGCTF.

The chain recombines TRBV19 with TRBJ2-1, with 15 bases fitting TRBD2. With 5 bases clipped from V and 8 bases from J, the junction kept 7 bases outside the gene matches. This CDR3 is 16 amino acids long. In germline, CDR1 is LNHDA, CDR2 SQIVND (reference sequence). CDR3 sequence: CASSFSGTSGRYEQFF. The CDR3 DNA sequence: TGTGCCAGTAGTTTTTCCGGGACTAGCGGGAGGTATGAGCAGTTCTTC.

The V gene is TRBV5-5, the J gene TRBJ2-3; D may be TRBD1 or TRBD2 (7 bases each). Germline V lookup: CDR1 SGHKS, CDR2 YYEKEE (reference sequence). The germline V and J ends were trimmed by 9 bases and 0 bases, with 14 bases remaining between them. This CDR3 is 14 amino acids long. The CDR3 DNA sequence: TGTGCCACCCAGCGGGGACAGAGCACAGATACGCAGTATTTT. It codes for CATQRGQSTDTQYF.